This T cell receptor (beta chain) comes out of a study of cytomegalovirus exposure and HLA in healthy donors. V lost 3 bases to trimming and J lost 1 base, with 12 bases between them. The CDR3 extends over 16 amino acids. Germline V gene sequence: CDR1 SGHTA, CDR2 FQGTGA. The PCR contained 60 Vbeta and 13 Jbeta primers. Generated by immunoSEQ multiplex PCR, the TCRdb table keeps only in-frame clones and is missing some. The data show 150,000 to 200,000 clones, with roughly four fifths seen just once and around 4.3% held by the top ten. The sample was PBMCs. The clonotype originates from a man aged 50-59 years in good health and CMV-seropositive. V usage is TRBV7-3 and J usage is TRBJ2-2, with D perhaps TRBD1 (6 bases). The CDR3 DNA reads TGTGCCAGCAGCTTCCGGGGACAAAAGAACACCGGGGAGCTGTTTTTT. Its protein is CASSFRGQKNTGELFF.